The source of this TCR beta chain is a study of PD-L1 blockade in urothelial cancer. Study context: Prior regimens of chemotherapy numbered 0 to 3 per patient. Analyses were performed on blood at 3 weeks after treatment start (the second dose) and at 6 weeks. General study points: Below-median blood TCR clonality before treatment forecast better survival.

Indicated time point: pretreatment peripheral blood. The method was immunoSEQ multiplex PCR; TCRdb's version includes in-frame clones alone and lacks a portion of them. In the table there are 50,000 to 55,000 clones, approximately 88% of which are singletons. This CDR3 has 15 residues. Trimming removed 1 base at V and 2 bases at J, with 6 bases between. Germline-derived CDR1 and CDR2 are SNHLY and FYNNEI. This clone was detected once. The antigen is unknown. This clonotype originated in a middle-aged man with urothelial cancer. V is TRBV2 and J is TRBJ2-6; D is unresolved. Sequencing used PBMCs, obtained around atezolizumab (anti-PD-L1) treatment. In DNA, the CDR3 is TGTGCCAGCAGTGAAGTGAGGACTGGGGCCAACGTCCTGACTTTC. This translates into CASSEVRTGANVLTF.